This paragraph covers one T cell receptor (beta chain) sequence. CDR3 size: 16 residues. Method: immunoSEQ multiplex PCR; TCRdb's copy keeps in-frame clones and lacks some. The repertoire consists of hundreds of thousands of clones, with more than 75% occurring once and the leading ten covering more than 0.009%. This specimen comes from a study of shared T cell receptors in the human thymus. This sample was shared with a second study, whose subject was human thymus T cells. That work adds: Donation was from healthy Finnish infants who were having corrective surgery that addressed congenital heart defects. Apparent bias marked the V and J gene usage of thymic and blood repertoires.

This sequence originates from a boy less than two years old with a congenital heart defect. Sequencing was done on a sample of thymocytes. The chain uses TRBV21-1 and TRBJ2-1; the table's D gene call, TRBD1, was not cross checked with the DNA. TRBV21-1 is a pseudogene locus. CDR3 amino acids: CASNDHYGQGYNEQFF. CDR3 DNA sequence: TGTGCCAGCAACGATCACTACGGACAGGGGTACAATGAGCAGTTCTTC.